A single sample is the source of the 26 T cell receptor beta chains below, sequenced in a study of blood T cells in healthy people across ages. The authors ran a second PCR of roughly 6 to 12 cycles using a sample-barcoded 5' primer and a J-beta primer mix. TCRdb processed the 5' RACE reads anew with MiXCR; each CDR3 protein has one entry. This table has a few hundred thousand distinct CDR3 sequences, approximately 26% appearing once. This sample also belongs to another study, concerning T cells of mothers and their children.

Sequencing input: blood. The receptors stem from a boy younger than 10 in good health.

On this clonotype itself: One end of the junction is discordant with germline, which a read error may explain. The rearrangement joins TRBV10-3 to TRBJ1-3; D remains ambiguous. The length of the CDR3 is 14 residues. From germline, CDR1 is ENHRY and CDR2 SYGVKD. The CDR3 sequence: CTMAGYSGRNTIYF. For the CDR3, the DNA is TGTACCATGGCGGGGTACTCTGGTCGAAACACCATATATTTT.

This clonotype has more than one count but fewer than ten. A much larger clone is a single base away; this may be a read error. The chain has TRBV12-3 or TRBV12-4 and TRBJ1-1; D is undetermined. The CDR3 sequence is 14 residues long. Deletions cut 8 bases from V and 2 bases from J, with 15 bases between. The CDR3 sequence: CASGAADTNTEAFF. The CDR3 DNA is TGTGCCAGCGGAGCGGCAGATACCAACACTGAAGCTTTCTTT.

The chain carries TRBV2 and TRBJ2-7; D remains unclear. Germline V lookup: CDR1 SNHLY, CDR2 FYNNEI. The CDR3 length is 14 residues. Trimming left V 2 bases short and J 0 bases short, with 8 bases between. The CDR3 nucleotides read TGTGCCAGCAGTGAAAGTGTCCTCTCCTACGAGCAGTACTTC. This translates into CASSESVLSYEQYF.

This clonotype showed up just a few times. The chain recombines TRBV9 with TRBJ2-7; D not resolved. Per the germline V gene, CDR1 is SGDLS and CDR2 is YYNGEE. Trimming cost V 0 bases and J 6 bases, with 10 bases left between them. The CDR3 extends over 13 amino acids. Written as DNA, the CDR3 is TGTGCCAGCAGCGTAGACGAACCCACCGAGCAGTACTTC. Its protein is CASSVDEPTEQYF.

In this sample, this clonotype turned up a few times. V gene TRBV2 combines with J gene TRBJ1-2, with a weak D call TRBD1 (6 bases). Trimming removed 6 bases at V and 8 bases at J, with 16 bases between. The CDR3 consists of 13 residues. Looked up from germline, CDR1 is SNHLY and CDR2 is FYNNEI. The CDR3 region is CASSPRGARGYTF. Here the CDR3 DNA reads TGTGCCAGCAGCCCGAGGGGGGCTCGGGGCTACACCTTC.

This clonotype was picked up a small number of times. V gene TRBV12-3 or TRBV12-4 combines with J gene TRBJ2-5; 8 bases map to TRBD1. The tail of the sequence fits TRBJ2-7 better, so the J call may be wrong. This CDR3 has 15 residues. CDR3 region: CASRAQGQASYEQYF. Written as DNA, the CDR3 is TGTGCCAGCAGGGCCCAGGGACAGGCCTCCTACGAGCAGTACTTC.

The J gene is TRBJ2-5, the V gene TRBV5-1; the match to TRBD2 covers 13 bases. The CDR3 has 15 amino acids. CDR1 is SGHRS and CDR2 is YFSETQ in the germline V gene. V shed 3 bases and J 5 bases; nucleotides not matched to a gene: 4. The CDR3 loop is CASSSGLAGFETQYF. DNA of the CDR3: TGCGCCAGCAGCTCGGGACTAGCGGGATTTGAGACCCAGTACTTC.

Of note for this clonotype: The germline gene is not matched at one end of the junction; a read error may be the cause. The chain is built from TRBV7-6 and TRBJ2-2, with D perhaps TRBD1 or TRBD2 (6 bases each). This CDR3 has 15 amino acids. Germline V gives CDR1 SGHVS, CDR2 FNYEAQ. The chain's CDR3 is CASSLLGGNPGELFF. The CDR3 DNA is TGTGCCAGCAGCTTACTAGGGGGGAACCCCGGGGAGCTGTTTTTT.

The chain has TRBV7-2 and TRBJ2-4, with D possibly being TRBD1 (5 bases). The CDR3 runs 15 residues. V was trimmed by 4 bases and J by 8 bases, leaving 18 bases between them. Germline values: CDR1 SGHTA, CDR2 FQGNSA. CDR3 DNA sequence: TGTGCCAGCAGCTACTTAGGGGCAGGGATGGACATTCAGTACTTC. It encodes CASSYLGAGMDIQYF.

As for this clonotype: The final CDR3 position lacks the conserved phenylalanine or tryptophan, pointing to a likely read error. CDR3 in amino acids: CASDGGANTEAFS. The CDR3 DNA sequence: TGTGCCTCGGACGGGGGGGCGAACACTGAAGCTTTCTCT. The rearrangement joins TRBV10-3 to TRBJ1-1; TRBD1 is a possible D gene (6 bases). The ends were cut back, 11 bases at V and 1 base at J, with 14 bases in the middle. The CDR3 is made up of 13 amino acids. Germline values: CDR1 ENHRY, CDR2 SYGVKD.

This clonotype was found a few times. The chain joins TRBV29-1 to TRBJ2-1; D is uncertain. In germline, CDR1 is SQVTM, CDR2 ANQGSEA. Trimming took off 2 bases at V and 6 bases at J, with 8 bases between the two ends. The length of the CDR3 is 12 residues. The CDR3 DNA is TGCAGCGTTGAAAGCTCAACCAATGAGCAGTTCTTC. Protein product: CSVESSTNEQFF.

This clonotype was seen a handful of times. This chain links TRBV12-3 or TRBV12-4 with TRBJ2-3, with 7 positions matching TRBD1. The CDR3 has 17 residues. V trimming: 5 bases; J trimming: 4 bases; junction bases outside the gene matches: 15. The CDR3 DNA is TGTGCCAGCAGTACCCGACAGGGAGAAGGGTTTGCAGATACGCAGTATTTT. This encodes CASSTRQGEGFADTQYF.

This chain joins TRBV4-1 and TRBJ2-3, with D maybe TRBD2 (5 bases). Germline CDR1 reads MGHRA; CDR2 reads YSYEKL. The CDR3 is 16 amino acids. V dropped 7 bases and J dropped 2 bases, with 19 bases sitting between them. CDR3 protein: CASNFGWQRLTDTQYF. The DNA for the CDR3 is TGCGCCAGCAACTTTGGCTGGCAGCGGCTCACAGATACGCAGTATTTT.

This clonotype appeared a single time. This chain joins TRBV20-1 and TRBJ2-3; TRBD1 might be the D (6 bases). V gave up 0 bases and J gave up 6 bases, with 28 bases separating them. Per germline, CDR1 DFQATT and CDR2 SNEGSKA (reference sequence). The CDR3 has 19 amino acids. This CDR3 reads CSARDIRGTTDSFTDTQYF. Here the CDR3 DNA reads TGCAGTGCTAGAGATATTAGGGGGACGACAGACTCGTTCACGGATACGCAGTATTTT.

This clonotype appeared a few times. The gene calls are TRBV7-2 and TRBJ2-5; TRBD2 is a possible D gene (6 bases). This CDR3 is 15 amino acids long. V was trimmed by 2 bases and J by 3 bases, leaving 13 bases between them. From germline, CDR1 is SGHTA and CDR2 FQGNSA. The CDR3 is CASSLSGTLKETQYF. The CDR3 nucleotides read TGTGCCAGCAGCTTATCGGGGACTCTAAAAGAGACCCAGTACTTC.

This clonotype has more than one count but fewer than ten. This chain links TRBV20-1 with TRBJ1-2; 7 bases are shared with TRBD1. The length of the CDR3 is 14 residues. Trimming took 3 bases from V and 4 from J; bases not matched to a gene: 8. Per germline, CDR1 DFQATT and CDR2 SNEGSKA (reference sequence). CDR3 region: CSASKGTASYGYTF. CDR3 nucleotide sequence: TGCAGTGCTAGTAAAGGGACAGCAAGCTATGGCTACACCTTC.

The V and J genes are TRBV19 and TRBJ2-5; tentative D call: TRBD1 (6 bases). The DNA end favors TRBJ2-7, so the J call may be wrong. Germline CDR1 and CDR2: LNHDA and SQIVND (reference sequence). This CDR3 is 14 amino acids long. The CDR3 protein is CASHPAGVSYEQYF. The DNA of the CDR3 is TGTGCCAGCCATCCGGCAGGGGTTTCCTACGAGCAGTACTTC.

CDR3 nucleotides: TGTGCCAGCAGTTTATCTCCAGGGGGCGTAAGAGGCTACACCTTC. It yields the protein CASSLSPGGVRGYTF. V gene TRBV27 combines with J gene TRBJ1-2; the match to TRBD1 covers 8 bases. CDR1 and CDR2 from the germline V gene are MNHEY and SMNVEV (reference sequence). This CDR3 is 15 amino acids long. Unmatched junction bases numbered 8, after V lost 0 bases and J lost 8 bases.

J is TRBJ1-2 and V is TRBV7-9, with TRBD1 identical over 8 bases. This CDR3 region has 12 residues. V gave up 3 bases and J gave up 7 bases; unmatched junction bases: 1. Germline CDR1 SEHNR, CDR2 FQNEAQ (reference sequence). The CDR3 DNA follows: TGTGCCAGCAGCTTCACAGGGGGTGGCTACACCTTC. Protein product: CASSFTGGGYTF. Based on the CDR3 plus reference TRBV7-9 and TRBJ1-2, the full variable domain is DTGVSQNPRHKITKRGQNVTFRCDPISEHNRLYWYRQTLGQGPEFLTYFQNEAQLEKSRLLSDRFSAERPKGSFSTLEIQRTEQGDSAMYLCASSFTGGGYTFGSGTRLTVV.

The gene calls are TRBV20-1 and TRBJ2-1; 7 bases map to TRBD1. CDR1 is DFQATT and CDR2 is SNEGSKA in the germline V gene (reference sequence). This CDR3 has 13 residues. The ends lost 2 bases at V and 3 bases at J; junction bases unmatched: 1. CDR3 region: CSARSGGYNEQFF. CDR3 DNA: TGCAGTGCTAGATCAGGGGGCTACAATGAGCAGTTCTTC.

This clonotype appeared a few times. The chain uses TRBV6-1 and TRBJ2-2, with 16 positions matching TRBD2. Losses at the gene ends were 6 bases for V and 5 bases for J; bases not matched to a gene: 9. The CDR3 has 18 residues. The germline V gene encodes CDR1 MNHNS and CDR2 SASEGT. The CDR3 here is CASSPGTSGRGRTGELFF. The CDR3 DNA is TGTGCCAGCAGCCCTGGGACTAGCGGGAGGGGTCGAACCGGGGAGCTGTTTTTT.

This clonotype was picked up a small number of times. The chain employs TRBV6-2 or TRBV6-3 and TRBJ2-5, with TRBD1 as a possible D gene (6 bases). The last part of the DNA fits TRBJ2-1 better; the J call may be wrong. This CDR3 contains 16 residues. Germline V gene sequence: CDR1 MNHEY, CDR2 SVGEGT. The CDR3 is CASSRGPAGEGAEQFF. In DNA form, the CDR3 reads TGTGCCAGCAGCCGGGGTCCGGCAGGGGAAGGGGCTGAGCAGTTCTTC.

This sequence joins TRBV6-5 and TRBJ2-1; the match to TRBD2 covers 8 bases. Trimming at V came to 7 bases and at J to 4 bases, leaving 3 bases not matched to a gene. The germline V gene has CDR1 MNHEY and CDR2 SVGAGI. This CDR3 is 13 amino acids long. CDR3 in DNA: TGTGCCAGCACCCGCGGGGGGTACAATGAGCAGTTCTTC. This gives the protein CASTRGGYNEQFF.

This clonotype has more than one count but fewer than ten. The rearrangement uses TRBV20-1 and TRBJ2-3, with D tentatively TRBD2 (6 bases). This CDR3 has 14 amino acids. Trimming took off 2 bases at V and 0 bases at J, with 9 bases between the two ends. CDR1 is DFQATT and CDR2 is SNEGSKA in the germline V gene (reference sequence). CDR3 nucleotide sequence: TGCAGTGCTAGACCTAGCGCTAGCACAGATACGCAGTATTTT. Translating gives CSARPSASTDTQYF.

CDR3 region: CAWSVHGQPQHF. CDR3 in DNA: TGTGCCTGGAGTGTACACGGTCAGCCCCAGCATTTT. V is TRBV30 and J is TRBJ1-5; D not resolved. V lost 0 bases and J lost 6, with 6 bases in between. This CDR3 contains 12 residues. CDR1 and CDR2 from the germline V gene are GTSNPN and SVGIG (reference sequence).

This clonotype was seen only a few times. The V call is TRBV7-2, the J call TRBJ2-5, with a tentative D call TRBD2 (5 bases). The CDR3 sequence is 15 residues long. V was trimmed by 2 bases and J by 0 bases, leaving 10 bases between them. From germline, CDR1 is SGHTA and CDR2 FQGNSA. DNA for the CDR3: TGTGCCAGCAGCTTACAGCGGATGTACCAAGAGACCCAGTACTTC. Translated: CASSLQRMYQETQYF.